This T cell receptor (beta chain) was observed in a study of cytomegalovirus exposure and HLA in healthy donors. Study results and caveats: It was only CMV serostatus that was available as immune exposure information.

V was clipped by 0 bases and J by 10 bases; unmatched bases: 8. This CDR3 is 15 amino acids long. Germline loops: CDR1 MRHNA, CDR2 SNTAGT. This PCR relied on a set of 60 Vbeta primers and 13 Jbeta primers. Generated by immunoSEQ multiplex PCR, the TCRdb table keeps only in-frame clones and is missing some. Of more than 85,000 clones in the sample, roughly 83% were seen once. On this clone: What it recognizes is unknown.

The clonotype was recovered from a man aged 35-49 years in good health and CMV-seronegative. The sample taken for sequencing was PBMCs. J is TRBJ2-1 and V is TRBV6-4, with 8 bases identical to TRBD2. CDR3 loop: CASSDSSGGPEEQFF. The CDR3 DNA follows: TGTGCCAGCAGTGACTCTTCGGGGGGGCCGGAAGAGCAGTTCTTC.